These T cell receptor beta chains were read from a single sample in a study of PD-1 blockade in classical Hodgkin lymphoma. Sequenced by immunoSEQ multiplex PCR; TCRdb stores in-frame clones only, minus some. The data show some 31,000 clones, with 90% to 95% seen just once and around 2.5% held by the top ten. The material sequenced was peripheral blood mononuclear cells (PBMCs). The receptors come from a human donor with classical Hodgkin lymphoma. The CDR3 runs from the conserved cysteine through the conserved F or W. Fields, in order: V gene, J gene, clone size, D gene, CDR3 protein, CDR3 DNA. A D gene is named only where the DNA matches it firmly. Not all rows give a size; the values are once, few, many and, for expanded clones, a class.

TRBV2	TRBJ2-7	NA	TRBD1	CASSPGQGVHEQYF	TGTGCCAGCAGTCCGGGACAGGGTGTCCACGAGCAGTACTTC
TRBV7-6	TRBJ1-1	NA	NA	CASSSKTGTTNTEAFF	TGTGCCAGCAGCTCCAAAACCGGGACAACGAACACTGAAGCTTTCTTT
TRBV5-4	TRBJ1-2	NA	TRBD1	CASSRPGTGGEDYGYTF	TGTGCCAGCAGTCGGCCCGGGACAGGGGGCGAGGACTATGGCTACACCTTC
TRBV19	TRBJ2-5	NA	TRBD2	CASSIPGGPLGETQYF	TGTGCCAGTAGTATCCCGGGAGGACCCCTGGGAGAGACCCAGTACTTC
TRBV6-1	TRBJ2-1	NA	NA	CASSEQGGAYNEQFF	TGTGCCAGCAGTGAACAAGGCGGGGCTTACAATGAGCAGTTCTTC
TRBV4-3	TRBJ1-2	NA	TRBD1	CASSQDTPLDRPTATF	TGCGCCAGCAGCCAAGATACCCCCCTGGACAGGCCCACAGCCACCTTC
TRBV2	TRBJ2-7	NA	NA	CASRRTTRYEQYF	TGTGCCAGCAGAAGGACTACGCGCTACGAGCAGTACTTC
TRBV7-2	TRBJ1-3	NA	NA	CASRGGPGNKNTIYF	TGTGCCAGCAGGGGGGGGCCCGGAAATAAAAACACCATATATTTT
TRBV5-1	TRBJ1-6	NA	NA	CASSLEIDSPLHF	TGCGCCAGCAGCTTGGAAATAGATTCACCCCTCCACTTT
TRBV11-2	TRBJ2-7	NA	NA	CASSLAQAYEQYF	TGTGCCAGCAGCCTCGCCCAAGCCTACGAGCAGTACTTC
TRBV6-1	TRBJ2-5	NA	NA	CASSEGITPTSETQYF	TGTGCCAGCAGTGAAGGCATAACCCCCACCTCGGAGACCCAGTACTTC
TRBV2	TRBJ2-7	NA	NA	CASSDLNNRAYEQYF	TGTGCCAGCAGTGACTTGAACAACAGGGCCTACGAGCAGTACTTC
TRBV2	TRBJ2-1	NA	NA	CASSEPGVGEQFF	TGTGCCAGCAGTGAACCCGGCGTTGGGGAGCAGTTCTTC
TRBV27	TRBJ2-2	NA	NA	CASSINTGELFF	TGTGCCAGCAGCATCAACACCGGGGAGCTGTTTTTT
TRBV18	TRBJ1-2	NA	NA	CASSPRTEYYGYTF	TGTGCCAGCTCACCCCGGACAGAATACTATGGCTACACCTTC
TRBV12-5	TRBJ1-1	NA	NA	CASGLGGHTEAFF	TGTGCTAGTGGTTTAGGGGGGCACACTGAAGCTTTCTTT
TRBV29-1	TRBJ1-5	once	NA	CSVEVASNQPQHF	TGCAGCGTTGAAGTAGCTAGCAATCAGCCCCAGCATTTT
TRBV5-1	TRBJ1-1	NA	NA	CASSLRFMNTEAFF	TGCGCCAGCAGCCTGAGGTTCATGAACACTGAAGCTTTCTTT
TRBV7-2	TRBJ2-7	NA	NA	CASSLDGSLYEQYF	TGTGCCAGCAGCTTAGATGGGAGCCTCTACGAGCAGTACTTC
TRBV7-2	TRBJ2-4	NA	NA	CASSLDIAKNIQYF	TGTGCCAGCAGCTTAGATATAGCCAAAAACATTCAGTACTTC
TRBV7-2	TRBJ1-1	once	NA	CASSLRWATEAFF	TGTGCCAGCAGCTTAAGGTGGGCTACTGAAGCTTTCTTT
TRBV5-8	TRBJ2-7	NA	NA	CASSLGDGSVTYEQYF	TGTGCCAGCAGCTTGGGGGATGGCTCGGTTACCTACGAGCAGTACTTC
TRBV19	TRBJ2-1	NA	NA	CASSWLGVGNEQFF	TGTGCCAGTAGCTGGTTAGGTGTTGGGAATGAGCAGTTCTTC
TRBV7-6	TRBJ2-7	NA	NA	CASSSGLGTGNYEQYF	TGTGCCAGCAGTTCCGGACTAGGGACAGGTAACTACGAGCAGTACTTC
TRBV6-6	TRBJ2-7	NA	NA	CASSYSRNSYEQYF	TGTGCCAGCAGTTACTCGCGCAACTCCTACGAGCAGTACTTC
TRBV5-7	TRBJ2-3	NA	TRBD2	CASSLREASTDTQYF	TGTGCCAGCAGCTTGCGGGAGGCTAGCACAGATACGCAGTATTTT
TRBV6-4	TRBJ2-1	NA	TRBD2	CASSEQLAGGNEQFF	TGTGCCAGCAGTGAACAACTAGCGGGGGGGAATGAGCAGTTCTTC
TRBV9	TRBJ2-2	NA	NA	CASSVDRVTGELFF	TGTGCCAGCAGCGTAGATCGAGTAACCGGGGAGCTGTTTTTT
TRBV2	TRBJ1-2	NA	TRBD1	CASSPTYSGQARYTF	TGTGCCAGCAGTCCAACTTACTCGGGACAGGCCCGCTACACCTTC
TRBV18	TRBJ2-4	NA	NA	CASSPLDKNIQYF	TGTGCCAGCTCACCATTAGACAAAAACATTCAGTACTTC
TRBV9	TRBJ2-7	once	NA	CASSVGGVPYEQYF	TGTGCCAGCAGCGTAGGAGGGGTTCCCTACGAGCAGTACTTC
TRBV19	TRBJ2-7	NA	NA	CASSLTGSEQYF	TGTGCCAGTAGTCTAACAGGGAGCGAGCAGTACTTC
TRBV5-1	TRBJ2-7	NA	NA	CASSPHVAYEQYF	TGCGCCAGCAGTCCGCATGTGGCCTACGAGCAGTACTTC
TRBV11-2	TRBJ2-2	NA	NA	CASSLVSGNTGELFF	TGTGCCAGCAGCTTAGTTTCGGGGAACACCGGGGAGCTGTTTTTT
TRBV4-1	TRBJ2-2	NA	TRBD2	CASSQVERGGRELFF	TGCGCCAGCAGCCAAGTCGAGCGGGGGGGTAGGGAGCTGTTTTTT
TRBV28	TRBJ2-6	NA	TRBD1	CASRGGTGPRLSGANVLTF	TGTGCCAGCAGGGGGGGGACAGGGCCGAGATTATCAGGGGCCAACGTCCTGACTTTC
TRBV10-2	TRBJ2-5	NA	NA	CASSRFRGRQETQYF	TGCGCCAGCAGCCGATTCCGGGGCCGCCAAGAGACCCAGTACTTC
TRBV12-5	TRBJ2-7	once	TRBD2	CASGLEASGQYF	TGTGCTAGTGGCCTTGAGGCTAGCGGGCAGTACTTC
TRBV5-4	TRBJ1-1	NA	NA	CASSFTIGTDEAFF	TGTGCCAGCAGCTTTACTATCGGAACAGATGAAGCTTTCTTT